This T cell receptor (beta chain) is drawn from a study of blood T cell repertoires in COVID-19. About the research overall: Samples of COVID-19 (acute and convalescent) were obtained from the United States, Italy and Spain.

Authors' analysis steps: Using reference gene primer amplification, nucleated cell counts were estimated. Profiling relied on immunoSEQ multiplex PCR, and the TCRdb table lists in-frame clones only, not all of them. That table supplies the V and J calls and clone size; D and trimming were determined from the DNA. The sample has under 300,000 clones, approximately 88% seen once. Recruitment covered under 25 US areas and drew participants whose ages spanned roughly 18 to 89 years. Each participant's cohort was designated according to participant-reported clinical history. The TCR was taken from a woman between 40 and 50 years old with acute COVID-19. Sequenced material: PBMCs or T cells enriched from blood (not recorded which).

In DNA, the CDR3 is TGTGCCAGCAGCTCATTAGCGGGAAGGCAAGAGACCCAGTACTTC. Translated, it gives CASSSLAGRQETQYF. This rearrangement joins TRBV5-6 to TRBJ2-5, with 8 nucleotides matching TRBD2. Germline lookup yields CDR1 SGHDT and CDR2 YYEEEE. V shed 3 bases, J shed 2 bases, and the junction held 6 bases outside the gene matches. The CDR3 extends over 15 amino acids.